This T cell receptor beta chain was observed in a study of blood T cell repertoires in COVID-19. Study background: COVID-19 samples from acute and convalescent phases originated in the United States, Italy and Spain. T cells, B-cell-depleted T cells, or PBMCs provided the cDNA or gDNA that served as material.

V lost 7 bases and J 10 bases, leaving 24 bases between the germline ends. The V gene's germline CDR1 is SGDLS and CDR2 YYNGEE. The CDR3 totals 16 residues. Authors' analysis steps: The assay estimated nucleated cells by amplifying reference gene primers. Measured with immunoSEQ multiplex PCR; TCRdb has only the in-frame clones, and not every one. For V, J and clone size, that table is used; D and trimming come from the DNA. This table has 65,000 to 90,000 clones, 60% to 80% appearing once. This rearrangement joins TRBV9 to TRBJ1-6; D might be TRBD1 (5 bases). This sequence was found in a man in his 70s with active or convalescent COVID-19. Material: peripheral blood. The CDR3 is CASSEHGQGNYSPLHF. For the CDR3, the DNA is TGTGCCAGCTCCGAACATGGGCAGGGAAATTACTCACCCCTCCACTTT.